This note documents a single T cell receptor beta chain sequence. The antigen is not known. The sample belongs to a study of OX40 agonist ivuxolimab in advanced cancers. Study at large: Enrolled patients in dose escalation had cancers that were hepatocellular carcinoma, melanoma, renal cell or head and neck cancer. Study-level findings and limits: Among patients with partial responses at 0.1-3.0 mg/kg, clonal expansion was among the lowest.

Repertoires were generated with immunoSEQ multiplex PCR, while TCRdb's copy carries only in-frame clones and drops some. The sample lists more than 10,000 clones, roughly 88% occurring once. Autoimmune disease history or systemic immunosuppression disqualified patients. CDR3 size: 13 residues. Trimming removed 1 base at V and 6 bases at J, with 13 bases between. Germline values: CDR1 GTSNPN, CDR2 SVGIG (reference sequence). The V and J genes are TRBV30 and TRBJ2-7; D tentatively fits TRBD1 or TRBD2 (5 bases each). The source is an adult with an advanced solid tumor such as melanoma, head and neck, liver or kidney cancer. This material consisted of CD4+ or CD8+ T cells sorted from blood, taken in a trial of the OX40 agonist ivuxolimab. CDR3 sequence (DNA): TGTGCCTGGAGTGAGGCCTGGGACCGCGAGCAGTACTTC. Protein: CAWSEAWDREQYF.